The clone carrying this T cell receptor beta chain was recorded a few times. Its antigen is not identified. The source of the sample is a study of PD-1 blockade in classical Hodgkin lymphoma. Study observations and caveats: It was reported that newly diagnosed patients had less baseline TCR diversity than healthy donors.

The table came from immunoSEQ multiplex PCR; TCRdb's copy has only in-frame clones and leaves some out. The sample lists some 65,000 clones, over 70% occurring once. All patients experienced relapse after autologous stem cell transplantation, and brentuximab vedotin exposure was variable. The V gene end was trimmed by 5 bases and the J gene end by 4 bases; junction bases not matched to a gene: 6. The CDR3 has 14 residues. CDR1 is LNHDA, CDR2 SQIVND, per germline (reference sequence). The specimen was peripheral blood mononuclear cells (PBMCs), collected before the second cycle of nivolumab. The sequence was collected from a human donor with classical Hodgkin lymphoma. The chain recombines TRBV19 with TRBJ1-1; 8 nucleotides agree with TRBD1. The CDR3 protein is CASSADRAGTEAFF. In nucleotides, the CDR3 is TGTGCCAGTAGTGCGGACAGGGCGGGCACTGAAGCTTTCTTT.